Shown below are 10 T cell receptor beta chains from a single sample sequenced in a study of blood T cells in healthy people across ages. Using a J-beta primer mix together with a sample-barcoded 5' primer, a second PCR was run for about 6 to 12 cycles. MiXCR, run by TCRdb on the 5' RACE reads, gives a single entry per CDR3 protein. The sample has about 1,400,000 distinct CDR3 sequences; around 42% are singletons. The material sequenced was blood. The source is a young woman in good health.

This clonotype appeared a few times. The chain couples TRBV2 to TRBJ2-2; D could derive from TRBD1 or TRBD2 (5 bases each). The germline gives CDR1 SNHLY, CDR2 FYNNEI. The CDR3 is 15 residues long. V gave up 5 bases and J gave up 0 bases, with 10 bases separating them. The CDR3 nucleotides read TGTGCCAGCAGTTCGGGACCGACGAACACCGGGGAGCTGTTTTTT. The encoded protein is CASSSGPTNTGELFF.

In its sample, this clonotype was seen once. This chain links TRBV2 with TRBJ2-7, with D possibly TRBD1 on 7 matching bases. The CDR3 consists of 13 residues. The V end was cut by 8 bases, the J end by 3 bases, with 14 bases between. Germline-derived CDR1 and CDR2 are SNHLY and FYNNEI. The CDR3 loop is CASGGTVIYEQYF. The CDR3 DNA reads TGTGCCAGCGGCGGGACAGTCATCTACGAGCAGTACTTC.

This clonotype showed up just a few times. CDR3 nucleotide sequence: TGTGCCAGCAGCCGGGACCTCGGGACGGATACGCAGTATTTT. Protein product: CASSRDLGTDTQYF. The V and J genes are TRBV7-9 and TRBJ2-3; D possibly uses TRBD1 or TRBD2 (5 bases each). V gave up 5 bases and J gave up 6 bases, with 15 bases separating them. Per germline, CDR1 SEHNR and CDR2 FQNEAQ (reference sequence). This CDR3 spans 14 amino acids. The full variable domain, in which reference TRBV7-9 and TRBJ2-3 provide the parts outside the CDR3, is DTGVSQNPRHKITKRGQNVTFRCDPISEHNRLYWYRQTLGQGPEFLTYFQNEAQLEKSRLLSDRFSAERPKGSFSTLEIQRTEQGDSAMYLCASSRDLGTDTQYFGPGTRLTVL.

The CDR3 coding sequence is TGTGCCAGCAGCCCTAGCTTAGGGTACAATGAGCAGTTCTTC. This translates into CASSPSLGYNEQFF. The chain recombines TRBV2 with TRBJ2-1; D possibly corresponds to TRBD2 (5 bases). V was cut by 6 bases and J by 4 bases, with 13 bases left in between. This CDR3 region has 14 residues. Germline V gives CDR1 SNHLY, CDR2 FYNNEI.

The CDR3 nucleotides are TGTGCCAGCAGCAATTGGGACGAGCGGGACCAAGAGACCCAGTACTTC. Translation gives CASSNWDERDQETQYF. V and J are TRBV21-1 and TRBJ2-5; the tabulated D call, TRBD2, remains unverified against the DNA. TRBV21-1 is a listed pseudogene. The CDR3 spans 16 residues.

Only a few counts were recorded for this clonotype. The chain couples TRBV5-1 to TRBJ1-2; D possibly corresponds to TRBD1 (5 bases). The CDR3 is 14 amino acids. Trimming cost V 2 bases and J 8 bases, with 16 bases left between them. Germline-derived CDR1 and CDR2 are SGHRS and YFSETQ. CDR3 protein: CASSFGEGLTGYTF. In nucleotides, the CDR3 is TGCGCCAGCAGCTTCGGGGAGGGACTCACGGGCTACACCTTC.

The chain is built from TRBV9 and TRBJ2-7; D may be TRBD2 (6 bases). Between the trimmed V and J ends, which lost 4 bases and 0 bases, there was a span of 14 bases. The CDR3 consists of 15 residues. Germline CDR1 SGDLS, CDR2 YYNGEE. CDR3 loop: CASSPVETSSYEQYF. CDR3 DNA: TGTGCCAGCAGCCCGGTCGAGACTAGCTCCTACGAGCAGTACTTC. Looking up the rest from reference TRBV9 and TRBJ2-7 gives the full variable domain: DSGVTQTPKHLITATGQRVTLRCSPRSGDLSVYWYQQSLDQGLQFLIQYYNGEERAKGNILERFSAQQFPDLHSELNLSSLELGDSALYFCASSPVETSSYEQYFGPGTRLTVT.

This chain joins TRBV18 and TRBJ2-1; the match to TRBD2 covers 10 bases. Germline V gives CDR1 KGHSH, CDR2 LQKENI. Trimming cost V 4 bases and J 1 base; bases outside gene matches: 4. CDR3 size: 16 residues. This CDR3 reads CASSRASGRSYNEQFF. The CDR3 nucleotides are TGTGCCAGCTCACGGGCTAGCGGGAGATCCTACAATGAGCAGTTCTTC.

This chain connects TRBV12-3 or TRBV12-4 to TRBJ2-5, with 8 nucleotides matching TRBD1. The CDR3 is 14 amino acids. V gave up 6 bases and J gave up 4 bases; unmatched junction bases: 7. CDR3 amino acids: CASSLTGGSETQYF. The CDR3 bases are TGTGCCAGCAGCCTCACAGGGGGATCAGAGACCCAGTACTTC.

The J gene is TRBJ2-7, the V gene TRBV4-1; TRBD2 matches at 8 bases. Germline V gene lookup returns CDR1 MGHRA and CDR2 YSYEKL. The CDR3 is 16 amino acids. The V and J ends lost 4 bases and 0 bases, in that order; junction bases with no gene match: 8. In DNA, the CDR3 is TGCGCCAGCAGCCCAATTAGCGGGGCGAGCTCCTACGAGCAGTACTTC. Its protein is CASSPISGASSYEQYF.